This T cell receptor beta chain was identified during a study of blood T cell repertoires in COVID-19. Unmatched junction bases numbered 10, after V lost 5 bases and J lost 6 bases. This CDR3 region has 15 residues. The germline V gene encodes CDR1 SNHLY and CDR2 FYNNEI. Original analysis: It was from reference gene primer amplification that nucleated cell counts were estimated. Clones were read by immunoSEQ multiplex PCR, and TCRdb kept only the in-frame ones, dropping some. D and trimming come from the DNA, and the V and J calls and clone size come from that table. The table records some 140,000 clones, roughly four fifths of them present only once.

The sequencing input was peripheral blood. The rearrangement uses TRBV2 and TRBJ1-5; TRBD1 aligns across 7 bases. The origin of this receptor is a woman older than 75 with acute or convalescent COVID-19. This CDR3 is CASSNLQGVPQPQHF. The CDR3 DNA reads as TGTGCCAGCAGTAACCTCCAGGGGGTCCCTCAGCCCCAGCATTTT.